The 3 T cell receptor beta chains in this list originate from one sample, sequenced in a study of cytomegalovirus exposure and HLA in healthy donors. Use of 60 Vbeta and 13 Jbeta primers characterized the PCR. Libraries were prepared by immunoSEQ multiplex PCR; TCRdb keeps only in-frame clonotypes and omits some of them. This repertoire includes over 100,000 clones. Specimen: PBMCs. The source of these receptors is a man aged 18-30 years in good health and CMV-seronegative.

The rearrangement joins TRBV7-6 to TRBJ1-1, with a weak D call TRBD1 (6 bases). In germline, CDR1 is SGHVS, CDR2 FNYEAQ. With 5 bases removed from V and 4 bases from J, the gap between germline ends came to 17 bases. This CDR3 has 15 residues. For the CDR3, the DNA is TGTGCCAGCAGCCCGTTAACAGGGTTCCTCACTGAAGCTTTCTTT. This codes for CASSPLTGFLTEAFF.

The gene calls are TRBV5-6 and TRBJ1-5, with D perhaps matching TRBD1 (6 bases). The CDR3 has 17 residues. V dropped 2 bases and J dropped 2 bases, with 17 bases sitting between them. Germline CDR1 reads SGHDT; CDR2 reads YYEEEE. The CDR3 loop reads CASSLLRQGWGNQPQHF. The CDR3 DNA sequence: TGTGCCAGCAGCTTACTTCGTCAGGGGTGGGGCAATCAGCCCCAGCATTTT.

To note about this clone: The sample carries other DNA sequences with the same CDR3. V usage is TRBV18 and J usage is TRBJ2-1, with TRBD1 matching over 11 bases. The CDR3 extends over 16 amino acids. Germline-derived CDR1 and CDR2 are KGHSH and LQKENI. With 5 bases clipped from V and 7 bases from J, the junction kept 10 bases outside the gene matches. DNA for the CDR3: TGTGCCAGCTCATCGACCGGACAGGGGGCGCTGAATGAGCAGTTCTTC. Encoded protein: CASSSTGQGALNEQFF.